The 31 T cell receptor beta chains below all came from one sample that was sequenced in a study of shared clonotypes between healthy human individuals. Assay: immunoSEQ multiplex PCR; the TCRdb copy retains only in-frame clones and omits some. This sample carries 2 million to 2.5 million clones, about 94% of them seen once, and the ten largest clones take roughly 0.13%. What was sequenced was naive CD4+ T cells sorted from blood. The subset here: CD45RA+ positively selected. The receptors originated from a man aged 18 to 29 in good health.

The CDR3 protein is CASTRLSGGAVETQYF. The CDR3, as DNA: TGCGCCAGCACCCGCTTAAGCGGGGGGGCGGTAGAGACCCAGTACTTC. The chain uses TRBV5-1 and TRBJ2-5; TRBD2 matches at 10 bases. The CDR3 contains 16 residues. The germline CDR1 and CDR2 sequences are SGHRS and YFSETQ. J lost 4 bases, V lost 6 bases, and 12 bases had no gene match.

This chain connects TRBV28 to TRBJ1-2; no reliable D call. Between the trimmed V and J ends, which lost 3 bases and 3 bases, there was a span of 26 bases. The CDR3 is made up of 19 amino acids. The germline gives CDR1 MDHEN, CDR2 SYDVKM. The CDR3 bases are TGTGCCAGCAGTTTTTGGGGAGCCTCACGCCGGCCTGGCTACTATGGCTACACCTTC. This encodes CASSFWGASRRPGYYGYTF.

J is TRBJ1-2 and V is TRBV30; 12 bases are a match to TRBD1. The CDR3 is 15 amino acids. V was pared by 1 base and J by 7 bases, with 7 bases of the junction left unmatched. Germline V gene sequence: CDR1 GTSNPN, CDR2 SVGIG (reference sequence). This CDR3 is CAWSATGTGGSGYTF. CDR3 in DNA: TGTGCCTGGAGTGCCACCGGGACAGGGGGCTCTGGCTACACCTTC.

The chain carries TRBV9 and TRBJ2-5; D tentatively reads TRBD1 or TRBD2 (5 bases each). The V and J ends lost 0 bases and 4 bases respectively, with 13 bases between them. Germline loops: CDR1 SGDLS, CDR2 YYNGEE. The CDR3 is 15 amino acids. CDR3 protein: CASSVGRESLETQYF. In DNA, the CDR3 is TGTGCCAGCAGCGTAGGCAGGGAGAGTTTAGAGACCCAGTACTTC. The whole variable domain, remainder taken from reference TRBV9 and TRBJ2-5, is DSGVTQTPKHLITATGQRVTLRCSPRSGDLSVYWYQQSLDQGLQFLIQYYNGEERAKGNILERFSAQQFPDLHSELNLSSLELGDSALYFCASSVGRESLETQYFGPGTRLLVL.

This chain links TRBV5-1 with TRBJ2-1; tentative D call: TRBD2 (5 bases). Between the trimmed V and J ends, which lost 7 bases and 5 bases, there was a span of 10 bases. The CDR3 covers 12 residues. The germline CDR1 and CDR2 sequences are SGHRS and YFSETQ. As DNA, the CDR3 is TGCGCCAGCGCCGGGAATCACAATGAGCAGTTCTTC. This encodes CASAGNHNEQFF.

The V call is TRBV5-1, the J call TRBJ2-5; no firm D call. CDR3 length: 15 amino acids. CDR1 and CDR2 (germline): SGHRS, YFSETQ. Trimming cost V 0 bases and J 1 base, with 10 bases left between them. CDR3 sequence (DNA): TGCGCCAGCAGCTTGGTCGGCTACCCCCAAGAGACCCAGTACTTC. This sequence encodes CASSLVGYPQETQYF. The full variable domain, rest sourced from reference TRBV5-1 and TRBJ2-5, is KAGVTQTPRYLIKTRGQQVTLSCSPISGHRSVSWYQQTPGQGLQFLFEYFSETQRNKGNFPGRFSGRQFSNSRSEMNVSTLELGDSALYLCASSLVGYPQETQYFGPGTRLLVL.

Concerning this clone itself: Because the CDR3's place on the DNA is in doubt, the DNA is left out and the CDR3 is given as listed by TCRdb. The chain uses TRBV12-2 and TRBJ2-7; the table's D call, TRBD2, was not checked against the DNA. TRBV12-2 is termed a pseudogene. Inclusive of both ends, the CDR3 amounts to 24 amino acids. CDR3 sequence: CASRFGDGNGTSGQLITRRYEQYF.

This clone appeared a single time. The CDR3 bases are TGTGCCAGCAGCCACTCAACAGGGCTGAACACTGAAGCTTTCTTT. It encodes CASSHSTGLNTEAFF. The chain couples TRBV11-2 to TRBJ1-1, with D tentatively TRBD1 (6 bases). V lost 5 bases to trimming and J lost 0 bases, with 13 bases between them. Germline CDR1 is SGHAT and CDR2 is FQNNGV. There are 15 residues in the CDR3.

Written as DNA, the CDR3 is TGCACCAGCAGCCAAGATCATTTTGGCCGCGATAGACAGAAAAACTATGGCTACACCTTC. This sequence encodes CTSSQDHFGRDRQKNYGYTF. The V and J genes are TRBV1 and TRBJ1-2; the table gives TRBD1 as D, unverified against the DNA. TRBV1 is described as a pseudogene. CDR3 size: 20 residues.

The chain has TRBV7-2 and TRBJ2-7; 12 bases line up with TRBD2. Germline CDR1 reads SGHTA; CDR2 reads FQGNSA. The J segment lost 8 bases and the V segment lost 1 base, leaving 9 bases of the junction unmatched. The CDR3 consists of 16 residues. The DNA of the CDR3 is TGTGCCAGCAGCTTAGAGTCCCCTAGCGGGAGGGCCCAGCAGTACTTC. It translates to CASSLESPSGRAQQYF. Combining the CDR3 with reference TRBV7-2 and TRBJ2-7 gives the whole variable domain GAGVSQSPSNKVTEKGKDVELRCDPISGHTALYWYRQSLGQGLEFLIYFQGNSAPDKSGLPSDRFSAERTGGSVSTLTIQRTQQEDSAVYLCASSLESPSGRAQQYFGPGTRLTVT.

The chain couples TRBV7-9 to TRBJ2-2; TRBD1 matches 8 bases. Germline loops: CDR1 SEHNR, CDR2 FQNEAQ (reference sequence). CDR3 length: 15 residues. Losses at the gene ends were 6 bases for V and 1 base for J; bases not matched to a gene: 4. CDR3 region: CASRRDRWNTGELFF. The CDR3, as DNA: TGTGCCAGCAGAAGGGACAGGTGGAACACCGGGGAGCTGTTTTTT.

As to this clone: The same CDR3 arises from other DNA sequences in this sample as well. The J gene is TRBJ1-6, the V gene TRBV18; the D gene is possibly TRBD1 (5 bases). V lost 3 bases to trimming and J lost 4 bases, with 10 bases between them. The CDR3 loop spans 15 amino acids. CDR1 is KGHSH and CDR2 is LQKENI in the germline V gene. The CDR3 spells CASSPGGAYNSPLHF. Here the CDR3 DNA reads TGTGCCAGCTCACCGGGGGGTGCTTATAATTCACCCCTCCACTTT. Using reference TRBV18 and TRBJ1-6 for the parts outside the CDR3, the full variable domain is NAGVMQNPRHLVRRRGQEARLRCSPMKGHSHVYWYRQLPEEGLKFMVYLQKENIIDESGMPKERFSAEFPKEGPSILRIQQVVRGDSAAYFCASSPGGAYNSPLHFGNGTRLTVT.

This clone was seen just once. V is TRBV30 and J is TRBJ2-3; 7 bases are shared with TRBD2. This CDR3 has 13 residues. The V segment lost 6 bases and the J segment 4 bases; nucleotides outside the gene matches: 7. Germline CDR1 and CDR2: GTSNPN and SVGIG (reference sequence). The CDR3 DNA sequence: TGTGCCTGCCCCGGCGGGAGTGCAGATACGCAGTATTTT. This gives the protein CACPGGSADTQYF.

The chain recombines TRBV4-3 with TRBJ2-7, with 13 bases fitting TRBD2. V lost 4 bases, J lost 5 bases, and 8 bases stayed unmatched. Germline lookup yields CDR1 LGHNA and CDR2 YSLEER. This CDR3 comprises 16 residues. The CDR3 loop is CASSLELAGGGNEQYF. The CDR3 coding sequence is TGCGCCAGCAGCCTCGAACTAGCGGGAGGGGGTAACGAGCAGTACTTC.

This rearrangement joins TRBV6-5 to TRBJ2-1; D gene unclear. There are 16 residues in the CDR3. Looked up from germline, CDR1 is MNHEY and CDR2 is SVGAGI. V was shortened by 0 bases and J by 5 bases, with 14 bases between the two germline ends. CDR3 in amino acids: CASSYSEQNPDNEQFF. CDR3 nucleotide sequence: TGTGCCAGCAGTTACTCGGAACAGAACCCTGACAATGAGCAGTTCTTC.

V usage is TRBV28 and J usage is TRBJ1-5; weak D call: TRBD1 (6 bases). Trimming took off 4 bases at V and 3 bases at J, with 13 bases between the two ends. The CDR3 runs 15 residues. Germline V CDR1 and CDR2: MDHEN, SYDVKM. This CDR3 is CASSSPQGSNQPQHF. In nucleotides, the CDR3 is TGTGCCAGCAGTTCCCCACAGGGATCCAATCAGCCCCAGCATTTT.

This chain uses TRBV10-2 with TRBJ2-7; the D gene could be TRBD1 or TRBD2 (5 bases each). This CDR3 region has 11 residues. The germline CDR1 and CDR2 sequences are WSHSY and SAAADI. The V end was cut by 9 bases, the J end by 7 bases, with 13 bases between. The CDR3 coding sequence is TGCGCCAGTGCAGGCTGGGGGGAGCAGTACTTC. This sequence encodes CASAGWGEQYF.

Of note for this clone: This specimen includes other DNA sequences encoding the same CDR3. The genes are TRBV5-1 and TRBJ1-1; no firm D call. The CDR3 totals 13 residues. Germline V gene sequence: CDR1 SGHRS, CDR2 YFSETQ. Trimming took off 0 bases at V and 4 bases at J, with 7 bases between the two ends. The CDR3 nucleotides read TGCGCCAGCAGCTTGGAGGTCGGCACTGAAGCTTTCTTT. It translates to CASSLEVGTEAFF.

The J gene is TRBJ2-1, the V gene TRBV7-9, with TRBD1 identical over 10 bases. The CDR3 has 15 residues. Germline CDR1 is SEHNR and CDR2 is FQNEAQ (reference sequence). V was pared by 5 bases and J by 4 bases, with 5 bases of the junction left unmatched. The CDR3 region is CASSQRQGAYNEQFF. For the CDR3, the DNA is TGTGCCAGCAGCCAAAGACAGGGGGCATACAATGAGCAGTTCTTC. The entire variable domain, with the rest obtained from reference TRBV7-9 and TRBJ2-1, is as follows: DTGVSQNPRHKITKRGQNVTFRCDPISEHNRLYWYRQTLGQGPEFLTYFQNEAQLEKSRLLSDRFSAERPKGSFSTLEIQRTEQGDSAMYLCASSQRQGAYNEQFFGPGTRLTVL.

Regarding this clone: Other DNA sequences within the sample encode an identical CDR3. The chain couples TRBV6-6 to TRBJ2-3; no clear D. Germline CDR1 and CDR2: MNHNY and SVGAGI (reference sequence). The CDR3 is 12 amino acids. Trimming removed 6 bases at V and 0 bases at J, with 4 bases between. In DNA form, the CDR3 reads TGTGCCAGCAGACCCAGCACAGATACGCAGTATTTT. It translates to CASRPSTDTQYF.

The rearrangement links TRBV4-3 to TRBJ2-1, with 8 positions matching TRBD2. The CDR3 length is 17 residues. The J segment lost 2 bases and the V segment lost 3 bases, leaving 9 bases of the junction unmatched. Germline V lookup: CDR1 LGHNA, CDR2 YSLEER. The DNA of the CDR3 is TGCGCCAGCAGCCATGATTTGACTAGCGCAACCTACAATGAGCAGTTCTTC. Protein product: CASSHDLTSATYNEQFF.

This chain uses TRBV7-9 with TRBJ1-1; 9 nucleotides agree with TRBD1. The germline gives CDR1 SEHNR, CDR2 FQNEAQ (reference sequence). J lost 0 bases, V lost 4 bases, and 9 bases had no gene match. CDR3 length equals 17 residues. In nucleotides, the CDR3 is TGTGCCAGCAGCTACCCGACAGGGGGGGAAGTGAACACTGAAGCTTTCTTT. Protein: CASSYPTGGEVNTEAFF.

This rearrangement joins TRBV9 to TRBJ2-1; possibly TRBD2 for D (5 bases). This CDR3 has 15 residues. V lost 0 bases, J lost 4 bases, and 11 bases lay in between. Germline loops: CDR1 SGDLS, CDR2 YYNGEE. The CDR3 loop is CASSVATGWYNEQFF. The CDR3 DNA is TGTGCCAGCAGCGTAGCGACGGGGTGGTACAATGAGCAGTTCTTC.

The chain uses TRBV4-3 and TRBJ1-3; D uncertain. The length of the CDR3 is 14 residues. CDR1 is LGHNA and CDR2 is YSLEER in the germline V gene. Trimming took off 2 bases at V and 16 bases at J, with 21 bases between the two ends. CDR3 region: CASSQMTNSDANYF. DNA of the CDR3: TGCGCCAGCAGCCAAATGACTAATTCGGACGCGAATTATTTT.

Points on this clone: Other nucleotide sequences from this sample produce the same CDR3. The V and J genes are TRBV6-6 and TRBJ1-2; tentative D call: TRBD1 (5 bases). The germline gives CDR1 MNHNY, CDR2 SVGAGI (reference sequence). V was pared by 0 bases and J by 6 bases, with 5 bases between. The CDR3 contains 12 residues. The CDR3 region has the DNA TGTGCCAGCAGTTACTCAGGGGATGGCTACACCTTC. As protein: CASSYSGDGYTF.

This sequence joins TRBV6-6 and TRBJ1-3; no definite D call. The CDR3 totals 13 residues. CDR1 and CDR2 (germline): MNHNY, SVGAGI (reference sequence). V dropped 7 bases and J dropped 2 bases, with 9 bases sitting between them. The DNA for the CDR3 is TGTGCCAGCACTATAGCAGCTGGAAACACCATATATTTT. Translating gives CASTIAAGNTIYF.

This sequence joins TRBV5-1 and TRBJ2-1; 7 bases fit TRBD2. The junction had 7 bases not matched to a gene; V was cut back by 4 bases and J by 3 bases. Germline V gives CDR1 SGHRS, CDR2 YFSETQ. The CDR3 totals 15 residues. The CDR3 nucleotides are TGCGCCAGCAGCAAAGGACTAGAACTCTACAATGAGCAGTTCTTC. This codes for CASSKGLELYNEQFF. Full variable domain (missing parts from reference TRBV5-1 and TRBJ2-1): KAGVTQTPRYLIKTRGQQVTLSCSPISGHRSVSWYQQTPGQGLQFLFEYFSETQRNKGNFPGRFSGRQFSNSRSEMNVSTLELGDSALYLCASSKGLELYNEQFFGPGTRLTVL.

The chain employs TRBV10-1 and TRBJ2-3; TRBD2 might be the D (5 bases). From germline, CDR1 is WNHNN and CDR2 SYGVQD (reference sequence). The V end lost 0 bases, the J end lost 5 bases, and 15 bases lay between the germline ends. This CDR3 has 16 amino acids. Here the CDR3 DNA reads TGCGCCAGCAGTGAGTCGATACGGGAAATGGGAGATACGCAGTATTTT. Its protein is CASSESIREMGDTQYF.

The chain carries TRBV5-1 and TRBJ2-7, with 8 bases identical to TRBD2. The V gene's germline CDR1 is SGHRS and CDR2 YFSETQ. CDR3 length: 16 amino acids. V shed 4 bases, J shed 4 bases, and the junction held 13 bases outside the gene matches. CDR3 DNA: TGCGCCAGCAGCCCCTTGACCAGCGGGAGCGGGTACGAGCAGTACTTC. It yields the protein CASSPLTSGSGYEQYF. The complete variable domain, with remaining parts taken from reference TRBV5-1 and TRBJ2-7, reads KAGVTQTPRYLIKTRGQQVTLSCSPISGHRSVSWYQQTPGQGLQFLFEYFSETQRNKGNFPGRFSGRQFSNSRSEMNVSTLELGDSALYLCASSPLTSGSGYEQYFGPGTRLTVT.

The rearrangement uses TRBV5-1 and TRBJ2-2; TRBD2 aligns across 9 bases. This CDR3 spans 14 amino acids. With V trimmed by 5 bases and J by 5 bases, 4 bases remained unmatched. Germline CDR1 is SGHRS and CDR2 is YFSETQ. CDR3 protein: CASRAGGPTGELFF. In DNA, the CDR3 is TGCGCCAGCAGGGCGGGAGGGCCTACCGGGGAGCTGTTTTTT.

The chain carries TRBV2 and TRBJ2-7; TRBD2 matches at 8 bases. J was trimmed by 0 bases and V by 7 bases; bases with no gene match: 5. Germline CDR1 is SNHLY and CDR2 is FYNNEI. The CDR3 extends over 14 amino acids. DNA of the CDR3: TGTGCCAGCAATAGCGGGGCTAGCTCCTACGAGCAGTACTTC. Translation gives CASNSGASSYEQYF.